This T cell receptor beta chain is from a study of shared clonotypes between healthy human individuals. Looked up from germline, CDR1 is SNHLY and CDR2 is FYNNEI. The V gene lost 7 bases and the J gene lost 8 bases, with 17 bases spanning the gap. This CDR3 comprises 13 residues. Assay execution took place at the deep level. Profiling relied on immunoSEQ multiplex PCR, and the TCRdb table lists in-frame clones only, not all of them. The sample lists millions of clones; more than 90% were seen once. Specimen: naive CD4+ T cells sorted from blood. Noted subset: CD45RA+ positively selected. This receptor was taken from a young man in good health. The chain links TRBV2 to TRBJ1-2; D remains unclear. CDR3 loop: CASTSSAPGGYTF. CDR3 in DNA: TGTGCCAGCACCTCGTCGGCGCCAGGAGGCTACACCTTC.